This T cell receptor (beta chain) comes out of a study of T cells after yellow fever vaccination. Many counts were recorded for this clonotype. Antigen: not known. V lost 6 bases, J lost 5 bases, and 13 bases lay in between. This CDR3 has 12 amino acids. Germline loops: CDR1 SQVTM, CDR2 ANQGSEA. They built TCR cDNA with 5'RACE template switching, a step that put in a universal primer site and UMIs. TCRdb re-called the 5' RACE reads with MiXCR, one entry per CDR3 protein. The table includes roughly 300,000 distinct CDR3 sequences, roughly 8.4% detected once. General study findings and limits: Reappearance after the booster was seen for most primary-vaccination clones, at approximately 97% CD4 and around 88% CD8. Secondary responses were weaker yet peaked faster, day 5 versus 15. From the bulk population, abundant clonotypes could contaminate and appear within FACS-sorted repertoires.

The TCR sequence derives from a man between 18 and 29 years old who received the YFV17D yellow fever vaccine. V and J are TRBV29-1 and TRBJ2-5; D is tentatively TRBD1 or TRBD2 (5 bases each). The source was PBMCs, collected about 41 days after the first yellow fever vaccination. The CDR3 nucleotides are TGCAGCGTCGAGGGGTTGCGGGAGACCCAGTACTTC. This codes for CSVEGLRETQYF.